The 2 T cell receptor beta chains in this list originate from one sample, sequenced in a study of T-cell reconstitution after alpha-beta-depleted transplantation in children. Preparation of the TCRbeta library was carried out with unique molecular identifiers. TCRdb reprocessed the PCR reads via MiXCR and lists one record per CDR3 protein. The repertoire holds under 25,000 distinct CDR3 sequences, with approximately 13% as singletons. Material: PBMCs, mostly from graft donor cells, obtained 60 days after TCRalphabeta/CD19-depleted stem cell transplant. These receptors originate from a female patient aged 2 to 10 who had a stem cell transplant for congenital amegakaryocytic thrombocytopenia, so the T cells may come from the graft donor.

In this sample, this clonotype turned up many times. The J gene is TRBJ2-1, the V gene TRBV6-2 or TRBV6-3; 12 bases fit TRBD2. This CDR3 has 16 residues. In germline, CDR1 is MNHEY, CDR2 SVGEGT. The J segment lost 4 bases and the V segment lost 6 bases, leaving 7 bases of the junction unmatched. CDR3 DNA: TGTGCCAGCAGACCCCCCGGACTAGCGGGGTACAATGAGCAGTTCTTC. This encodes CASRPPGLAGYNEQFF.

This clonotype was seen ten or more times. The chain couples TRBV14 to TRBJ2-3; D gene uncertain. CDR3 size: 12 residues. CDR1 and CDR2 (germline): SGHDN, FVKESK. Between the trimmed V and J ends, which lost 4 bases and 6 bases, there was a span of 8 bases. CDR3 residues: CASSLSRDTQYF. The CDR3 DNA is TGTGCCAGCAGCCTATCACGGGATACGCAGTATTTT. Supplemented by reference TRBV14 and TRBJ2-3, the full variable domain reads EAGVTQFPSHSVIEKGQTVTLRCDPISGHDNLYWYRRVMGKEIKFLLHFVKESKQDESGMPNNRFLAERTGGTYSTLKVQPAELEDSGVYFCASSLSRDTQYFGPGTRLTVL.